The 28 T cell receptor beta chains listed next were all sequenced from one sample in a study of T-cell reconstitution after alpha-beta-depleted transplantation in children. This sample's TCRbeta library carried unique molecular identifier barcodes. MiXCR, applied by TCRdb to the PCR reads, yields one record per CDR3 protein. Altogether around 600,000 distinct CDR3 sequences are present, about 10% being singletons, with the ten largest covering 4% to 5%. Source: PBMCs from the stem cell graft donor, taken from the stem cell graft. These receptors were collected from a human donor who donated a stem cell graft to a child with acute myeloid leukemia.

This chain uses TRBV7-2 with TRBJ2-7; 7 bases fit TRBD2. After removal of 1 base from V and 3 bases from J, the junction contained 9 bases not matched to a gene. The CDR3 is made up of 16 amino acids. Germline CDR1 reads SGHTA; CDR2 reads FQGNSA. CDR3 DNA: TGTGCCAGCAGCTTAGACGGCGGGGGACCCGGCTACGAGCAGTACTTC. It yields the protein CASSLDGGGPGYEQYF.

This clonotype showed up many times. V and J are TRBV5-1 and TRBJ2-3, with 11 bases that match TRBD2. V was pared by 4 bases and J by 2 bases, with 3 bases of the junction left unmatched. The CDR3 sequence is 15 residues long. CDR1 SGHRS and CDR2 YFSETQ come from the germline V gene. The CDR3 coding sequence is TGCGCCAGCAGCCCGGGACTAGCGGACACAGATACGCAGTATTTT. This translates into CASSPGLADTDTQYF.

The CDR3 sequence is CASSIGPEAFF. CDR3 nucleotide sequence: TGTGCCAGCAGTATAGGGCCGGAAGCTTTCTTT. The V and J genes are TRBV6-2 or TRBV6-3 and TRBJ1-1; no reliable D call. This CDR3 has 11 amino acids. Germline CDR1 is MNHEY and CDR2 is SVGEGT. Between the trimmed V and J ends, which lost 5 bases and 8 bases, there was a span of 9 bases.

The table lists this clonotype with a few counts. The gene calls are TRBV28 and TRBJ2-6, with 12 positions matching TRBD2. With 7 bases clipped from V and 4 bases from J, the junction kept 8 bases outside the gene matches. From germline, CDR1 is MDHEN and CDR2 SYDVKM. The CDR3 has 17 residues. The CDR3 nucleotides are TGTGCCAGCACCCAAAGACTAGCGGGAGCGGGGGCCAACGTCCTGACTTTC. Residues: CASTQRLAGAGANVLTF. Filled out from reference TRBV28 and TRBJ2-6, the complete variable domain reads DVKVTQSSRYLVKRTGEKVFLECVQDMDHENMFWYRQDPGLGLRLIYFSYDVKMKEKGDIPEGYSVSREKKERFSLILESASTNQTSMYLCASTQRLAGAGANVLTFGAGSRLTVL.

The chain uses TRBV20-1 and TRBJ2-5; 12 bases are a match to TRBD2. J lost 5 bases, V lost 3 bases, and 7 bases had no gene match. Germline V lookup: CDR1 DFQATT, CDR2 SNEGSKA (reference sequence). This CDR3 has 15 amino acids. The CDR3 DNA is TGCAGTGCTAGTAAACTAGCGGGAGGTCATGAGACCCAGTACTTC. It encodes CSASKLAGGHETQYF.

This clonotype was observed a few times. The chain carries TRBV20-1 and TRBJ1-2, with D hard to call. The CDR3 consists of 15 residues. Germline CDR1 DFQATT, CDR2 SNEGSKA (reference sequence). Trimming cost V 3 bases and J 4 bases, with 18 bases left between them. The CDR3 DNA sequence: TGCAGTGCTAGCCGGATCCCCGGAGGTGGCTATGGCTACACCTTC. This sequence encodes CSASRIPGGGYGYTF.

This clonotype was seen ten or more times. The chain uses TRBV6-5 and TRBJ1-6, with D hard to call. V was clipped by 5 bases and J by 7 bases, with 12 bases between them. Germline V gene sequence: CDR1 MNHEY, CDR2 SVGAGI. The CDR3 runs to 14 residues. CDR3: CASSPGWGNSPLHF. CDR3 DNA sequence: TGTGCCAGCAGTCCCGGTTGGGGAAATTCACCCCTCCACTTT.

This clonotype was seen more than once but under ten times. J is TRBJ1-5 and V is TRBV5-1; D gene unclear. Trimming removed 0 bases from V and 6 bases from J, with 16 bases in between. The CDR3 is 16 amino acids. Looked up from germline, CDR1 is SGHRS and CDR2 is YFSETQ. Here the CDR3 reads CASSLDGRSNGQPQHF. DNA of the CDR3: TGCGCCAGCAGCTTGGATGGGAGGAGCAACGGTCAGCCCCAGCATTTT. The full variable domain, with the rest looked up from reference TRBV5-1 and TRBJ1-5, is KAGVTQTPRYLIKTRGQQVTLSCSPISGHRSVSWYQQTPGQGLQFLFEYFSETQRNKGNFPGRFSGRQFSNSRSEMNVSTLELGDSALYLCASSLDGRSNGQPQHFGDGTRLSIL.

The chain couples TRBV5-6 to TRBJ2-7, with D possibly TRBD2 on 6 matching bases. CDR3 length: 15 amino acids. V was shortened by 2 bases and J by 2 bases, with 14 bases between the two germline ends. The germline V gene encodes CDR1 SGHDT and CDR2 YYEEEE. CDR3 amino acids: CASSFSTSGAYEQYF. CDR3 coding DNA: TGTGCCAGCAGCTTTTCGACTAGTGGGGCCTACGAGCAGTACTTC.

This clonotype was seen a handful of times. J is TRBJ2-7 and V is TRBV19, with 10 bases matching TRBD1. V shed 5 bases, J shed 0 bases, and the junction held 1 base outside the gene matches. Germline V gene lookup returns CDR1 LNHDA and CDR2 SQIVND (reference sequence). The CDR3 has 14 residues. This CDR3 is CASSDRGHSYEQYF. Written as DNA, the CDR3 is TGTGCCAGTAGTGACAGGGGGCACTCCTACGAGCAGTACTTC.

This clonotype showed up just a few times. The CDR3 DNA reads TGCAGCGTTAGCGGGAGGCCCACCTCCTACGAGCAGTACTTC. It translates to CSVSGRPTSYEQYF. The V and J genes are TRBV29-1 and TRBJ2-7; TRBD2 agrees at 9 bases. Germline loops: CDR1 SQVTM, CDR2 ANQGSEA. V shed 5 bases and J 0 bases; nucleotides not matched to a gene: 5. CDR3 size: 14 residues.

This sequence joins TRBV30 and TRBJ2-1; tentatively, D is TRBD2 (5 bases). V was shortened by 5 bases and J by 0 bases, with 11 bases between the two germline ends. CDR3 length: 14 amino acids. The germline gives CDR1 GTSNPN, CDR2 SVGIG (reference sequence). CDR3 sequence (DNA): TGTGCCTGGGACAAAGGGAGCTCCTACAATGAGCAGTTCTTC. It is translated as CAWDKGSSYNEQFF. The full variable domain, with the rest looked up from reference TRBV30 and TRBJ2-1, is SQTIHQWPATLVQPVGSPLSLECTVEGTSNPNLYWYRQAAGRGLQLLFYSVGIGQISSEVPQNLSASRPQDRQFILSSKKLLLSDSGFYLCAWDKGSSYNEQFFGPGTRLTVL.

The chain combines TRBV9 with TRBJ2-3, with a weak D call TRBD2 (5 bases). From germline, CDR1 is SGDLS and CDR2 YYNGEE. With 0 bases removed from V and 5 bases from J, the gap between germline ends came to 13 bases. The CDR3 has 15 amino acids. In DNA, the CDR3 is TGTGCCAGCAGCGTAGGGGGTCTAGCAGTAGATACGCAGTATTTT. Encoded protein: CASSVGGLAVDTQYF.

This rearrangement joins TRBV12-3 or TRBV12-4 to TRBJ2-7; 11 positions agree with TRBD2. The CDR3 runs 16 residues. J gave up 2 bases and V 3 bases, and 6 bases lay outside the gene matches. CDR3 protein: CASSFRGGLAAYEQYF. Here the CDR3 DNA reads TGTGCCAGCAGTTTTAGAGGGGGACTAGCGGCCTACGAGCAGTACTTC.

A few counts support this clonotype. The rearrangement joins TRBV29-1 to TRBJ1-3; D uncertain. Germline loops: CDR1 SQVTM, CDR2 ANQGSEA. CDR3 length: 13 amino acids. V lost 6 bases to trimming and J lost 0 bases, with 9 bases between them. Here the CDR3 reads CSVFVSSGNTIYF. The CDR3 nucleotides are TGCAGCGTGTTCGTGAGCTCTGGAAACACCATATATTTT.

This clonotype was detected only a few times. V usage is TRBV20-1 and J usage is TRBJ2-7; D unclear. Germline V CDR1 and CDR2: DFQATT, SNEGSKA (reference sequence). Trimming removed 0 bases at V and 2 bases at J, with 11 bases between. There are 14 residues in the CDR3. The CDR3: CSARDASRPYEQYF. CDR3 DNA: TGCAGTGCTAGAGATGCTAGTAGGCCCTACGAGCAGTACTTC.

This clonotype has ten or more counts. The chain recombines TRBV12-3 or TRBV12-4 with TRBJ2-4; 13 bases match TRBD2. The ends lost 5 bases at V and 7 bases at J; junction bases unmatched: 11. The CDR3 runs 17 residues. The CDR3 DNA is TGTGCCAGCAGTGCCCATTCTCCGGGACTAGCGGGGAACATTCAGTACTTC. This codes for CASSAHSPGLAGNIQYF.

This clonotype was seen many times. The chain is built from TRBV5-1 and TRBJ2-7, with TRBD1 matching 7 bases. Germline V gene sequence: CDR1 SGHRS, CDR2 YFSETQ. V lost 0 bases and J lost 3; bases outside the gene matches: 3. The length of the CDR3 is 14 residues. CDR3 bases: TGCGCCAGCAGCTTGGAGGGACAGAACTACGAGCAGTACTTC. Protein product: CASSLEGQNYEQYF. Drawing the rest from reference TRBV5-1 and TRBJ2-7, the complete variable domain is KAGVTQTPRYLIKTRGQQVTLSCSPISGHRSVSWYQQTPGQGLQFLFEYFSETQRNKGNFPGRFSGRQFSNSRSEMNVSTLELGDSALYLCASSLEGQNYEQYFGPGTRLTVT.

This clonotype occurred many times. The chain employs TRBV5-1 and TRBJ2-3; 9 bases map to TRBD2. CDR3 length: 15 amino acids. The germline V gene has CDR1 SGHRS and CDR2 YFSETQ. Trimming took 4 bases from V and 2 from J; bases not matched to a gene: 5. In DNA, the CDR3 is TGCGCCAGCAGCATCTTAGCGGGGGTCACAGATACGCAGTATTTT. Amino acids: CASSILAGVTDTQYF.

This clonotype was counted between two and nine times. This chain joins TRBV12-3 or TRBV12-4 and TRBJ2-7; D call uncertain. With 1 base removed from V and 2 bases from J, the gap between germline ends came to 9 bases. CDR3 length: 14 residues. In DNA, the CDR3 is TGTGCCAGCAGTTTAGATGTGGGCCCCTACGAGCAGTACTTC. Its protein product is CASSLDVGPYEQYF.

V gene TRBV5-1 combines with J gene TRBJ1-1; D unclear. Trimming took off 0 bases at V and 4 bases at J, with 10 bases between the two ends. Per germline, CDR1 SGHRS and CDR2 YFSETQ. The CDR3 is 14 amino acids. The DNA for the CDR3 is TGCGCCAGCAGCTTGGTTGGTTGGGGCACTGAAGCTTTCTTT. The encoded protein is CASSLVGWGTEAFF.

This clonotype was detected ten times or more. V usage is TRBV20-1 and J usage is TRBJ2-1; 7 bases are a match to TRBD2. The CDR3 contains 15 residues. V trimming: 5 bases; J trimming: 7 bases; junction bases outside the gene matches: 14. Germline CDR1 reads DFQATT; CDR2 reads SNEGSKA (reference sequence). The CDR3 DNA follows: TGCAGTGCTCCGGAAGGGGCGGGAGTTCGGAATGAGCAGTTCTTC. Translating it yields CSAPEGAGVRNEQFF.

The sample holds a few counts of this clonotype. This chain links TRBV20-1 with TRBJ2-2, with 11 bases fitting TRBD2. The ends lost 6 bases at V and 6 bases at J; junction bases unmatched: 9. This CDR3 is built from 15 residues. Germline V lookup: CDR1 DFQATT, CDR2 SNEGSKA (reference sequence). The CDR3 sequence is CSAPGDSGRAGELFF. The CDR3 DNA reads TGCAGTGCCCCTGGGGATAGCGGGAGGGCCGGGGAGCTGTTTTTT.

The chain recombines TRBV7-9 with TRBJ2-5; D may be TRBD2 (5 bases). Germline V gives CDR1 SEHNR, CDR2 FQNEAQ (reference sequence). The CDR3 loop spans 12 amino acids. Trimming shortened V by 5 bases and J by 9 bases, and 13 bases separated the two germline ends. The CDR3 sequence is CASSPRDPPQYF. CDR3 bases: TGTGCCAGCAGCCCGAGGGATCCCCCCCAGTACTTC.

This clonotype appeared a few times. CDR3 sequence reads: CASSLVSGRGSSDTQYF. The CDR3 DNA reads TGTGCCAGCAGTTTAGTAAGCGGGAGGGGGTCCTCGGATACGCAGTATTTT. This rearrangement joins TRBV12-3 or TRBV12-4 to TRBJ2-3; 10 positions agree with TRBD2. The J segment lost 6 bases and the V segment lost 1 base, leaving 10 bases of the junction unmatched. The CDR3 is made up of 17 amino acids.

The rearrangement links TRBV20-1 to TRBJ2-3, with TRBD1 matching over 7 bases. Trimming removed 3 bases from V and 0 bases from J; junction bases left unmatched: 9. Germline CDR1 is DFQATT and CDR2 is SNEGSKA (reference sequence). This CDR3 spans 16 amino acids. This CDR3 is CSARVLGGMSTDTQYF. CDR3 coding DNA: TGCAGTGCTAGGGTTCTAGGGGGCATGAGCACAGATACGCAGTATTTT.

Ten or more counts support this clonotype. The J gene is TRBJ2-1, the V gene TRBV27, with 9 nucleotides matching TRBD2. This CDR3 comprises 16 residues. Germline CDR1 reads MNHEY; CDR2 reads SMNVEV (reference sequence). J was trimmed by 0 bases and V by 2 bases; bases with no gene match: 2. CDR3 in amino acids: CASSLGGRVSYNEQFF. The CDR3 nucleotides read TGTGCCAGCAGTTTAGGCGGGAGGGTCTCCTACAATGAGCAGTTCTTC.

In its sample, this clonotype was seen once. This chain connects TRBV20-1 to TRBJ2-1; D not resolved. CDR3 length: 13 amino acids. The germline V gene encodes CDR1 DFQATT and CDR2 SNEGSKA (reference sequence). V lost 3 bases, J lost 9 bases, and 15 bases lay in between. The CDR3 bases are TGCAGTGCTAGTGTCGTAACTACGGGTGAGCAGTTCTTC. Its translation is CSASVVTTGEQFF.